These 9 T cell receptor beta chains came from one sample sequenced in a study of molecular identifiers for immune sequencing clone quantification. MiXCR, applied by TCRdb to the PCR reads, yields one record per CDR3 protein. The sample holds over 600,000 distinct CDR3 sequences, 20% seen once. Sample: naive CD8+ T cells from blood, with Jurkat cell RNA spiked in. Subset reported: FACS-sorted CD8+CD4-CCR7+CD45RA+ naive T cells. These receptors were obtained from a human donor in good health. Some libraries in this study had Jurkat cell RNA spiked in.

This clonotype has a handful of counts. The chain couples TRBV2 to TRBJ2-2; 9 bases match TRBD1. This CDR3 comprises 16 residues. Germline CDR1 SNHLY, CDR2 FYNNEI. V trimming: 5 bases; J trimming: 3 bases; junction bases outside the gene matches: 7. This CDR3 is CASSPQDRGYTGELFF. CDR3 bases: TGTGCCAGCAGTCCACAGGACAGGGGCTACACCGGGGAGCTGTTTTTT. Full variable domain (missing parts from reference TRBV2 and TRBJ2-2): EPEVTQTPSHQVTQMGQEVILRCVPISNHLYFYWYRQILGQKVEFLVSFYNNEISEKSEIFDDQFSVERPDGSNFTLKIRSTKLEDSAMYFCASSPQDRGYTGELFFGEGSRLTVL.

This clonotype has just one count. One end of the junction varies from germline; a read error may be responsible. CDR3 nucleotide sequence: TGCAGTGCTAGGGTCAGGTACCAAGAGGCCCAGTACTTC. This codes for CSARVRYQEAQYF. The gene calls are TRBV20-1 and TRBJ2-5; D call uncertain. The CDR3 consists of 13 residues. Germline CDR1 is DFQATT and CDR2 is SNEGSKA (reference sequence).

This clonotype was seen a few times. This chain uses TRBV19 with TRBJ1-2; D call uncertain. CDR3 length: 13 amino acids. Germline V gives CDR1 LNHDA, CDR2 SQIVND (reference sequence). Trimming removed 3 bases from V and 6 bases from J, with 11 bases in between. CDR3 bases: TGTGCCAGTAGTATCCCCCTGGTGGATGGCTACACCTTC. Amino acid sequence: CASSIPLVDGYTF.

This clonotype has a count of ten or more. This CDR3 is CASSFSSSYEQYF. The CDR3 nucleotides are TGTGCCAGCAGTTTTAGTAGCTCCTACGAGCAGTACTTC. The chain is built from TRBV27 and TRBJ2-7, with unresolved D. V gave up 3 bases and J gave up 0 bases, with 6 bases separating them. Germline loops: CDR1 MNHEY, CDR2 SMNVEV (reference sequence). The CDR3 runs to 13 residues.

This clonotype has a count of ten or more. The chain has TRBV4-1 and TRBJ2-3; D is perhaps TRBD1 (5 bases). Trimming removed 1 base from V and 5 bases from J, with 13 bases in between. This CDR3 region has 15 residues. CDR1 and CDR2 (germline): MGHRA, YSYEKL. In DNA, the CDR3 is TGCGCCAGCAGCCAAGGACTGGGCAGGGAAGATACGCAGTATTTT. Translating it yields CASSQGLGREDTQYF.

This clonotype was seen only once. Since a much larger clone is just one base distant, this may be a read error. The V and J genes are TRBV4-3 and TRBJ2-1; D perhaps matches TRBD2 (5 bases). Germline CDR1 reads LGHNA; CDR2 reads YSLEER. The CDR3 has 16 amino acids. DNA of the CDR3: TGCGCCAGCAGCCACCATGCGCGTGGAGGAAACAATGAGAAGTTCTTC. This encodes CASSHHARGGNNEKFF.

This clonotype was seen many times. The chain recombines TRBV12-3 or TRBV12-4 with TRBJ2-3; TRBD2 aligns across 9 bases. The CDR3 is 17 amino acids. V gave up 7 bases and J gave up 3 bases; unmatched junction bases: 14. The CDR3: CASTPLAGGPWTDTQYF. CDR3 bases: TGTGCCAGCACCCCCTTGGCGGGGGGGCCGTGGACAGATACGCAGTATTTT.

About this clonotype itself: The junction does not match germline at one end; this may be a read error. V gene TRBV7-2 combines with J gene TRBJ1-1, with TRBD1 as a possible D gene (5 bases). Germline V gene lookup returns CDR1 SGHTA and CDR2 FQGNSA. This CDR3 has 16 amino acids. This CDR3 is CAGSYTGAGLNTEAFF. CDR3 in DNA: TGTGCCGGCAGCTACACCGGGGCAGGGTTGAACACTGAAGCTTTCTTT. The whole variable domain, filled in from reference TRBV7-2 and TRBJ1-1, reads GAGVSQSPSNKVTEKGKDVELRCDPISGHTALYWYRQSLGQGLEFLIYFQGNSAPDKSGLPSDRFSAERTGGSVSTLTIQRTQQEDSAVYLCAGSYTGAGLNTEAFFGQGTRLTVV.

The genes are TRBV19 and TRBJ2-3; 10 bases are shared with TRBD1. The V segment lost 2 bases and the J segment 5 bases; nucleotides outside the gene matches: 4. The CDR3 has 15 residues. Per germline, CDR1 LNHDA and CDR2 SQIVND (reference sequence). CDR3 residues: CASSILGQGLDTQYF. The CDR3, as DNA: TGTGCCAGTAGTATATTGGGACAGGGGTTAGATACGCAGTATTTT.